The 3 T cell receptor beta chains below all came from one sample that was sequenced in a study of blood T cell repertoires in COVID-19. Libraries were prepared by immunoSEQ multiplex PCR; TCRdb keeps only in-frame clonotypes and omits some of them. The profile shows some 220,000 clones, 80% of them singletons. The sample was peripheral blood. These receptors were obtained from a human donor in a cohort sampled during active COVID-19.

The genes are TRBV9 and TRBJ2-3; 7 positions match TRBD1. J was trimmed by 1 base and V by 3 bases; bases with no gene match: 5. The CDR3 runs to 15 residues. CDR1 and CDR2 (germline): SGDLS, YYNGEE. The CDR3 DNA is TGTGCCAGCAGCGCAGGAGACAGGGGCACAGATACGCAGTATTTT. It is translated as CASSAGDRGTDTQYF. Drawing the rest from reference TRBV9 and TRBJ2-3, the complete variable domain is DSGVTQTPKHLITATGQRVTLRCSPRSGDLSVYWYQQSLDQGLQFLIQYYNGEERAKGNILERFSAQQFPDLHSELNLSSLELGDSALYFCASSAGDRGTDTQYFGPGTRLTVL.

The chain has TRBV5-4 and TRBJ2-5; TRBD1 is a possible D gene (5 bases). V gave up 4 bases and J gave up 5 bases, with 12 bases separating them. The length of the CDR3 is 13 residues. Germline V gene sequence: CDR1 SGHNT, CDR2 YYREEE (reference sequence). The CDR3 protein is CASSPAGLETQYF. Here the CDR3 DNA reads TGTGCCAGCAGCCCAGCAGGGTTGGAGACCCAGTACTTC.

In DNA, the CDR3 is TGTGCCAGCATGCCCCGGGACAAGAGCTCCTACGAGCAGTACTTC. This gives the protein CASMPRDKSSYEQYF. J is TRBJ2-7 and V is TRBV5-6, with D possibly matching TRBD1 (6 bases). The germline V gene has CDR1 SGHDT and CDR2 YYEEEE. The V end lost 6 bases, the J end lost 0 bases, and 16 bases lay between the germline ends. The CDR3 is made up of 15 amino acids. Looking up the rest from reference TRBV5-6 and TRBJ2-7 gives the full variable domain: DAGVTQSPTHLIKTRGQQVTLRCSPKSGHDTVSWYQQALGQGPQFIFQYYEEEERQRGNFPDRFSGHQFPNYSSELNVNALLLGDSALYLCASMPRDKSSYEQYFGPGTRLTVT.